Each of the 22 T cell receptor beta chains below was sequenced from the same sample in a study of cytomegalovirus exposure and HLA in healthy donors. PCR used 60 Vbeta primers and 13 Jbeta primers. Here immunoSEQ multiplex PCR was the method, and the copy in TCRdb shows in-frame clones only, minus some. The sample records about 130,000 clones, 70% to 85% being singletons. Sample: PBMCs. These receptors all come from a female donor in good health and CMV-seronegative.

This clone was counted once. The chain couples TRBV5-5 to TRBJ1-1, with D possibly being TRBD1 (6 bases). V was clipped by 4 bases and J by 0 bases, with 10 bases between them. Germline CDR1 is SGHKS and CDR2 is YYEKEE (reference sequence). The CDR3 loop spans 14 amino acids. The CDR3 spells CASSRSGVNTEAFF. CDR3 in DNA: TGTGCCAGCAGCAGATCAGGGGTGAACACTGAAGCTTTCTTT.

J is TRBJ2-7 and V is TRBV5-1; 9 bases line up with TRBD1. V shed 4 bases, J shed 6 bases, and the junction held 11 bases outside the gene matches. The germline CDR1 and CDR2 sequences are SGHRS and YFSETQ. The CDR3 consists of 15 residues. The CDR3 sequence is CASSPRTGAGGEQYF. CDR3 DNA: TGCGCCAGCAGCCCCCGGACAGGGGCAGGGGGCGAGCAGTACTTC.

J is TRBJ1-2 and V is TRBV2; unclear D gene. Trimming pared 3 bases from V and 6 bases from J, leaving 11 bases between. The length of the CDR3 is 13 residues. Germline V lookup: CDR1 SNHLY, CDR2 FYNNEI. The chain's CDR3 is CASSDHGPDGYTF. As DNA, the CDR3 is TGTGCCAGCAGTGATCACGGTCCTGATGGCTACACCTTC.

This clone was detected only once. This chain connects TRBV27 to TRBJ2-7; D is possibly TRBD1 (5 bases). This CDR3 contains 15 residues. In germline, CDR1 is MNHEY, CDR2 SMNVEV (reference sequence). Trimming removed 4 bases from V and 3 bases from J, with 16 bases in between. The CDR3 here is CASSSQGYQFYEQYF. The CDR3 DNA reads TGTGCCAGCAGTTCCCAGGGCTATCAATTCTACGAGCAGTACTTC.

This chain joins TRBV7-3 and TRBJ2-1, with TRBD2 matching over 7 bases. Germline V gene data show CDR1 as SGHTA and CDR2 as FQGTGA. The CDR3 spans 14 residues. J gave up 5 bases and V 0 bases, and 1 base lay outside the gene matches. The CDR3 region has the DNA TGTGCCAGCAGCTTAACGGGGACTAACAATGAGCAGTTCTTC. The encoded protein is CASSLTGTNNEQFF.

The gene calls are TRBV5-1 and TRBJ2-2; D is possibly TRBD1 (6 bases). The germline V gene encodes CDR1 SGHRS and CDR2 YFSETQ. Trimming removed 4 bases at V and 0 bases at J, with 13 bases between. This CDR3 has 16 residues. The CDR3 sequence: CASSRRGSSNTGELFF. CDR3 DNA sequence: TGCGCCAGCAGCCGCAGGGGTAGTTCGAACACCGGGGAGCTGTTTTTT.

This clone was seen only a few times. The rearrangement joins TRBV30 to TRBJ1-2; D perhaps matches TRBD1 (6 bases). Germline values: CDR1 GTSNPN, CDR2 SVGIG (reference sequence). V gave up 3 bases and J gave up 8 bases, with 16 bases separating them. The CDR3 runs 13 residues. CDR3 bases: TGTGCCTGGAGCCCGACAGGTGTCAGGGGCTACACCTTC. Translating gives CAWSPTGVRGYTF.

This rearrangement joins TRBV7-2 to TRBJ2-2; TRBD2 agrees at 10 bases. V trimming: 10 bases; J trimming: 3 bases; junction bases outside the gene matches: 5. CDR1 is SGHTA and CDR2 is FQGNSA in the germline V gene. CDR3 length: 14 amino acids. In nucleotides, the CDR3 is TGTGCCACTATAGCGGGGGGATACACCGGGGAGCTGTTTTTT. Amino acid sequence: CATIAGGYTGELFF.

CDR3 amino acids: CASSEDNNSPLHF. The CDR3, as DNA: TGTGCCAGCAGTGAGGACAATAATTCACCCCTCCACTTT. This chain joins TRBV6-4 and TRBJ1-6; the D gene is possibly TRBD1 (5 bases). Germline V gene sequence: CDR1 MRHNA, CDR2 SNTAGT. Trimming stripped 3 bases from V and 5 bases from J, with 5 bases between. The CDR3 consists of 13 residues.

CDR3 DNA: TGTGCCAGCAGACCGGGACAGGCCACAGATACGCAGTATTTT. Encoded protein: CASRPGQATDTQYF. V is TRBV6-6 and J is TRBJ2-3, with TRBD1 matching over 8 bases. The V gene end was trimmed by 6 bases and the J gene end by 2 bases; junction bases not matched to a gene: 4. Germline V gives CDR1 MNHNY, CDR2 SVGAGI (reference sequence). The CDR3 covers 14 residues.

This clone turned up a few times. Other nucleotide sequences in the sample specify the same CDR3. This sequence joins TRBV14 and TRBJ1-2; D is unclear. Deletions cut 4 bases from V and 8 bases from J, with 11 bases between. Germline V gene data show CDR1 as SGHDN and CDR2 as FVKESK. The CDR3 has 12 amino acids. The CDR3 coding sequence is TGTGCCAGCAGCCTATACCGAGAAGGCTACACCTTC. It translates to CASSLYREGYTF.

This chain joins TRBV5-8 and TRBJ2-7; 9 bases agree with TRBD1. From germline, CDR1 is SGHTS and CDR2 YDEGEE. Trimming took 1 base from V and 4 from J; bases not matched to a gene: 3. CDR3 length: 14 amino acids. The CDR3 DNA sequence: TGTGCCAGCAGCTTGACAGGGGGCGGGTACGAGCAGTACTTC. Protein: CASSLTGGGYEQYF.

The chain uses TRBV6-5 and TRBJ1-5, with D hard to call. V was pared by 6 bases and J by 4 bases, with 13 bases between. The CDR3 loop spans 14 amino acids. Germline loops: CDR1 MNHEY, CDR2 SVGAGI. The CDR3 spells CASSTQPTNQPQHF. Written as DNA, the CDR3 is TGTGCCAGCAGCACACAGCCTACTAATCAGCCCCAGCATTTT.

The gene calls are TRBV5-5 and TRBJ1-2, with 7 bases lining up with TRBD1. The CDR3 is 17 amino acids. Germline V CDR1 and CDR2: SGHKS, YYEKEE (reference sequence). J gave up 5 bases and V 4 bases, and 17 bases lay outside the gene matches. CDR3 loop: CASSPRRGDSGRYGYTF. CDR3 nucleotides: TGTGCCAGCAGCCCCCGGCGTGGGGACAGTGGTAGATATGGCTACACCTTC.

The chain links TRBV28 to TRBJ1-1; 7 nucleotides align to TRBD1. J gave up 1 base and V 5 bases, and 7 bases lay outside the gene matches. CDR3 length: 15 amino acids. Germline loops: CDR1 MDHEN, CDR2 SYDVKM. CDR3 nucleotides: TGTGCCAGCAGTACTCCTGGGACAGCGAACACTGAAGCTTTCTTT. Protein product: CASSTPGTANTEAFF.

The rearrangement uses TRBV7-9 and TRBJ2-2, with TRBD2 as a possible D gene (6 bases). V lost 10 bases to trimming and J lost 4 bases, with 16 bases between them. Germline V CDR1 and CDR2: SEHNR, FQNEAQ (reference sequence). The CDR3 covers 14 residues. CDR3 bases: TGTGCCATCCCGCGGCAGGGAGGCACCGGGGAGCTGTTTTTT. This encodes CAIPRQGGTGELFF.

The chain recombines TRBV7-6 with TRBJ2-2, with D unclear. CDR1 SGHVS and CDR2 FNYEAQ come from the germline V gene. Trimming shortened V by 1 base and J by 6 bases, and 9 bases separated the two germline ends. The CDR3 is 14 residues long. The CDR3 spells CASSLGSVSGELFF. CDR3 DNA sequence: TGTGCCAGCAGCTTAGGAAGCGTATCCGGGGAGCTGTTTTTT.

The V gene is TRBV7-9, the J gene TRBJ2-5, with TRBD1 matching over 7 bases. Germline-derived CDR1 and CDR2 are SEHNR and FQNEAQ (reference sequence). The junction had 6 bases not matched to a gene; V was cut back by 3 bases and J by 5 bases. The CDR3 covers 14 residues. CDR3 sequence: CASSFNPGQETQYF. The CDR3 DNA reads as TGTGCCAGCAGCTTCAACCCGGGACAGGAGACCCAGTACTTC. The variable domain in full, with the rest retrieved from reference TRBV7-9 and TRBJ2-5, is DTGVSQNPRHKITKRGQNVTFRCDPISEHNRLYWYRQTLGQGPEFLTYFQNEAQLEKSRLLSDRFSAERPKGSFSTLEIQRTEQGDSAMYLCASSFNPGQETQYFGPGTRLLVL.

The chain uses TRBV5-4 and TRBJ2-3; 9 bases align to TRBD1. Germline trimming cut 4 bases from V and 2 bases from J; bases unmatched to any gene: 5. The CDR3 sequence is 15 residues long. The V gene's germline CDR1 is SGHNT and CDR2 YYREEE (reference sequence). For the CDR3, the DNA is TGTGCCAGCAGCCCGGGACAGGGATTCACAGATACGCAGTATTTT. It codes for CASSPGQGFTDTQYF. The variable domain in full, completed from reference TRBV5-4 and TRBJ2-3, reads ETGVTQSPTHLIKTRGQQVTLRCSSQSGHNTVSWYQQALGQGPQFIFQYYREEENGRGNFPPRFSGLQFPNYSSELNVNALELDDSALYLCASSPGQGFTDTQYFGPGTRLTVL.

J is TRBJ1-1 and V is TRBV28; tentative D call: TRBD1 (6 bases). CDR1 is MDHEN and CDR2 is SYDVKM in the germline V gene. The V and J ends lost 7 bases and 6 bases respectively, with 18 bases between them. CDR3 length: 14 residues. The CDR3 sequence: CASTNPTGISEAFF. CDR3 DNA sequence: TGTGCCAGCACCAATCCTACAGGGATTTCTGAAGCTTTCTTT.

The V gene is TRBV6-6, the J gene TRBJ2-1; no reliable D call. This CDR3 is built from 12 residues. V gave up 5 bases and J gave up 4 bases, with 6 bases separating them. In germline, CDR1 is MNHNY, CDR2 SVGAGI (reference sequence). The CDR3: CASSPRYNEQFF. DNA for the CDR3: TGTGCCAGCAGTCCCCGTTACAATGAGCAGTTCTTC.

The CDR3 loop reads CASSKIGWGLAGQLAKNIQYF. CDR3 DNA sequence: TGTGCCAGCAGCAAAATTGGGTGGGGACTAGCGGGACAGCTAGCCAAAAACATTCAGTACTTC. This chain joins TRBV21-1 and TRBJ2-4; the D call of TRBD2 is as the table states it, not checked on the DNA. TRBV21-1 is a recognized pseudogene. The CDR3 has 21 amino acids.